This section outlines one T cell receptor (beta chain) sequence together with its context. This sample is part of a study of cytomegalovirus exposure and HLA in healthy donors. The CDR3 has 14 residues. V lost 7 bases to trimming and J lost 4 bases; unmatched junction nucleotides: 5. The germline V gene encodes CDR1 MNHNS and CDR2 SASEGT. PCR amplification relied on 60 Vbeta primers (plus 13 Jbeta primers). TCRdb keeps only in-frame clones here, not all; method: immunoSEQ multiplex PCR. The sample records about 95,000 clones, 78% being singletons. The TCR sequence derives from a woman between 40 and 55 years old in good health and CMV-seropositive. The sample was PBMCs. The chain employs TRBV6-1 and TRBJ1-3; 9 nucleotides align to TRBD1. The CDR3: CASTPGQGGNTIYF. The CDR3 DNA is TGTGCCAGCACCCCGGGACAGGGAGGAAACACCATATATTTT.